The present T cell receptor (beta chain) was sequenced within a study of identical twins. The study's findings and limits: Invariant cells of the MAIT and iNKT types might have partly distorted the zero-insertion analyses. Without tracking the same donors, conclusions rested on cross-sectional statistical analysis.

A note on this clonotype: The antigen remains unidentified.

Each CDR3 protein gets one entry after TCRdb re-called the 5' RACE reads with MiXCR. The sample has fewer than 650,000 distinct CDR3 sequences; just under 10% are singletons. The V segment lost 6 bases and the J segment 7 bases; nucleotides outside the gene matches: 7. The CDR3 spans 15 residues. The same sample was also used in a study of yellow fever vaccine responses in identical twins.

This chain joins TRBV12-3 or TRBV12-4 and TRBJ2-1, with 12 bases identical to TRBD2. Source material: PBMCs. The source of this sequence is a woman aged 18 to 35 in good health. CDR3 DNA sequence: TGTGCCAGCAGCGACGGACTAGCGGGACTTAATGAGCAGTTCTTC. Its translation: CASSDGLAGLNEQFF.